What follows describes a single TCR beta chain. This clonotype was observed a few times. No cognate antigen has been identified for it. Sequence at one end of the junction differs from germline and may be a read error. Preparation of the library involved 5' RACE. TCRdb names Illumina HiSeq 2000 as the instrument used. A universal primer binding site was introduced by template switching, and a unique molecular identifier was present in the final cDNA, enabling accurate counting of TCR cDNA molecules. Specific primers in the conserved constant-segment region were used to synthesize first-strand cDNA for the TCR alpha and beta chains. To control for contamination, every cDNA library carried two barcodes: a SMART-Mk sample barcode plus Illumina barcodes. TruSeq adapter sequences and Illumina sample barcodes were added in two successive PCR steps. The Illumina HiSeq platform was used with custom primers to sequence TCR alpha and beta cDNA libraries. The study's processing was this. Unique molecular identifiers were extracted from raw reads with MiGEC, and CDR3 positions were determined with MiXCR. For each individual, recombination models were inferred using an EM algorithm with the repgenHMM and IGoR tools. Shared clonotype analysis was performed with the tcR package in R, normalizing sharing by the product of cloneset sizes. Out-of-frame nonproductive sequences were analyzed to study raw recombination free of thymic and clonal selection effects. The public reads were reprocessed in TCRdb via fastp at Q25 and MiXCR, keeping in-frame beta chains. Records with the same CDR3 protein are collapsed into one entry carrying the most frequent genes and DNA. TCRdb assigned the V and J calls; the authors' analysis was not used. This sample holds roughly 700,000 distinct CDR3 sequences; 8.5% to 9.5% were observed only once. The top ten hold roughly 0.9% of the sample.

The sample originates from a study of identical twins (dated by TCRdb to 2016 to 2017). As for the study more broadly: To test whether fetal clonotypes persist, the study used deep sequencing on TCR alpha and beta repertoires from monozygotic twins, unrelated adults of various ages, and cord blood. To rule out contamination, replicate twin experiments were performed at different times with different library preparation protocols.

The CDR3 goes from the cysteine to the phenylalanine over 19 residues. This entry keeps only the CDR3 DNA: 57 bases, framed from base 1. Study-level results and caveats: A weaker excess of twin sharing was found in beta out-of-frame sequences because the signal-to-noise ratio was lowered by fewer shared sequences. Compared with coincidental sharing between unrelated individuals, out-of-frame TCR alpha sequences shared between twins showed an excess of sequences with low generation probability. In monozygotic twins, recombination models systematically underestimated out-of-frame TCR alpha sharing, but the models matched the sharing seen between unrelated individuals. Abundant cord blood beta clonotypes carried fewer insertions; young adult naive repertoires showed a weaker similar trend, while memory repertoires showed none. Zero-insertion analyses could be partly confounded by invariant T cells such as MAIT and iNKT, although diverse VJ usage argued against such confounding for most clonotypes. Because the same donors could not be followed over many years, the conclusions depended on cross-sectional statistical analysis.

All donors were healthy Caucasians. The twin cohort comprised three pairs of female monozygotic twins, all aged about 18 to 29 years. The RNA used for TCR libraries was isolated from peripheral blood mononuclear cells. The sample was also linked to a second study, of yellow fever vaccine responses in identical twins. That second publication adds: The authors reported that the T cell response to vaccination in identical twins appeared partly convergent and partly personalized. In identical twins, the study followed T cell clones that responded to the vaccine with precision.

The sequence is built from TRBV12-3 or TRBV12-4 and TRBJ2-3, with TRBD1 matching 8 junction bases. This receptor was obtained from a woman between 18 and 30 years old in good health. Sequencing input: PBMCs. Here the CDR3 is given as CACSLGTGPLLLLTDTQYF. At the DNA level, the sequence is TGTGCCTGCAGTTTAGGGACAGGACCTCTTCTTCTTCTCACAGATACGCAGTATTTT.